Shown below are 13 T cell receptor beta chains from a single sample sequenced in a study of shared clonotypes between healthy human individuals. Some clones are missing from TCRdb's copy, which holds only in-frame ones; the method was immunoSEQ multiplex PCR. The data show 450,000 to 600,000 clones, 79% seen once. The source material was PBMCs. These receptors all come from a woman aged 40 to 50 in good health. Some clones in this sample may be carry-over from other donors' samples.

This sequence joins TRBV14 and TRBJ2-3; 9 nucleotides agree with TRBD2. V gave up 4 bases and J gave up 2 bases; unmatched junction bases: 7. This CDR3 is built from 16 residues. Germline CDR1 is SGHDN and CDR2 is FVKESK. CDR3 amino acids: CASSLAGTSLTDTQYF. CDR3 in DNA: TGTGCCAGCAGCCTGGCCGGGACTAGCCTCACAGATACGCAGTATTTT.

The J gene is TRBJ2-5, the V gene TRBV25-1; the D gene is possibly TRBD1 (6 bases). The CDR3 loop spans 15 amino acids. Germline V gene data show CDR1 as MGHDK and CDR2 as SYGVNS. Trimming took off 1 base at V and 1 base at J, with 10 bases between the two ends. The CDR3 DNA is TGTGCCAGCAGTGAATCAAGAGGGGGCCAAGAGACCCAGTACTTC. Amino acid sequence: CASSESRGGQETQYF.

There are a few counts of this clone. The chain couples TRBV10-2 to TRBJ2-7; possibly TRBD1 or TRBD2 for D (5 bases each). Germline CDR1 WSHSY, CDR2 SAAADI. The CDR3 covers 13 residues. Trimming left V 3 bases short and J 4 bases short, with 10 bases between. CDR3 DNA: TGCGCCAGCAGTGATGGGGGTTTATACGAGCAGTACTTC. This encodes CASSDGGLYEQYF.

The chain links TRBV15 to TRBJ2-1, with unresolved D. Trimming removed 0 bases at V and 10 bases at J, with 13 bases between. In germline, CDR1 is LNHNV, CDR2 YYDKDF (reference sequence). CDR3 length equals 14 residues. The CDR3 DNA reads as TGTGCCACCAGCAGAGATGTGGATCACCCAGAGCAGTTCTTC. Amino acid sequence: CATSRDVDHPEQFF.

V usage is TRBV27 and J usage is TRBJ1-2; the match to TRBD1 covers 10 bases. Looked up from germline, CDR1 is MNHEY and CDR2 is SMNVEV (reference sequence). The CDR3 has 14 residues. V lost 2 bases to trimming and J lost 3 bases; unmatched junction nucleotides: 0. Written as DNA, the CDR3 is TGTGCCAGCAGTTTAGGGACAGGGGACTATGGCTACACCTTC. Protein product: CASSLGTGDYGYTF.

The chain combines TRBV5-6 with TRBJ2-7; 10 bases are shared with TRBD2. The germline V gene encodes CDR1 SGHDT and CDR2 YYEEEE. Unmatched junction bases numbered 6, after V lost 4 bases and J lost 2 bases. This CDR3 contains 15 residues. This CDR3 is CASSQLSGRPYEQYF. CDR3 sequence (DNA): TGTGCCAGCAGCCAACTTAGCGGGAGGCCCTACGAGCAGTACTTC.

This clone was seen only a few times. The V and J genes are TRBV5-4 and TRBJ2-3; 8 nucleotides line up with TRBD2. This CDR3 region has 17 residues. The V segment lost 4 bases and the J segment 0 bases; nucleotides outside the gene matches: 10. The germline V gene has CDR1 SGHNT and CDR2 YYREEE (reference sequence). CDR3: CASSAPQASGSTDTQYF. In nucleotides, the CDR3 is TGTGCCAGCAGCGCCCCCCAGGCTAGCGGGAGCACAGATACGCAGTATTTT.

The V gene is TRBV10-3, the J gene TRBJ2-3; 14 bases map to TRBD2. This CDR3 has 16 residues. Germline V gene data show CDR1 as ENHRY and CDR2 as SYGVKD. After removal of 4 bases from V and 5 bases from J, the junction contained 5 bases not matched to a gene. In nucleotides, the CDR3 is TGTGCCATCAGTGGGCCGGGACTAGCGGGAGTAGATACGCAGTATTTT. Protein product: CAISGPGLAGVDTQYF.

V usage is TRBV5-1 and J usage is TRBJ1-2, with D tentatively TRBD1 (5 bases). Between the trimmed V and J ends, which lost 0 bases and 9 bases, there was a span of 12 bases. In germline, CDR1 is SGHRS, CDR2 YFSETQ. This CDR3 is 13 amino acids long. The CDR3 nucleotides read TGCGCCAGCAGCTTGGAGGGGAGTTTTTGCTACACCTTC. Protein: CASSLEGSFCYTF.

The rearrangement links TRBV7-9 to TRBJ2-5; D tentatively reads TRBD1 or TRBD2 (5 bases each). Trimming removed 5 bases at V and 0 bases at J, with 25 bases between. CDR1 is SEHNR, CDR2 FQNEAQ, per germline (reference sequence). The CDR3 is 19 amino acids. The CDR3 nucleotides are TGTGCCAGCAGCCCACACCCAATCAACCGGGACCCTAACCAAGAGACCCAGTACTTC. As protein: CASSPHPINRDPNQETQYF.

The chain is built from TRBV30 and TRBJ1-3; D gene ambiguous. With 0 bases removed from V and 4 bases from J, the gap between germline ends came to 10 bases. This CDR3 contains 14 residues. The V gene's germline CDR1 is GTSNPN and CDR2 SVGIG (reference sequence). CDR3 DNA: TGTGCCTGGAGTGTGGGGTCGGGAGGAAACACCATATATTTT. Amino acids: CAWSVGSGGNTIYF.

This rearrangement joins TRBV5-6 to TRBJ2-3; D tentatively fits TRBD1 or TRBD2 (6 bases each). Trimming removed 4 bases from V and 2 bases from J, with 23 bases in between. The germline CDR1 and CDR2 sequences are SGHDT and YYEEEE. This CDR3 has 18 residues. The CDR3 nucleotides are TGTGCCAGCAGCCCGTTTGGGAGGCGTGGGGGCCTCACAGATACGCAGTATTTT. It encodes CASSPFGRRGGLTDTQYF.

This clone was seen many times. The chain joins TRBV18 to TRBJ1-1; D is ambiguous. Germline V gene data show CDR1 as KGHSH and CDR2 as LQKENI. Trimming shortened V by 2 bases and J by 1 base, and 17 bases separated the two germline ends. There are 17 residues in the CDR3. The CDR3, as DNA: TGTGCCAGCTCACCATCACTAAGCCGGCAGCCGAACACTGAAGCTTTCTTT. It is translated as CASSPSLSRQPNTEAFF.